This TCR beta chain originates from a study of OX40 agonist ivuxolimab in advanced cancers. Study outcomes and limitations: CD8+ T cells averaged more expanded clones than CD4+.

Turning to this clone: No antigen is known for it.

Assay: immunoSEQ multiplex PCR; the TCRdb copy retains only in-frame clones and omits some. Of tens of thousands of clones listed, around 90% are singletons. Source: CD4+ or CD8+ T cells sorted from blood, taken in a trial of the OX40 agonist ivuxolimab. This TCR came from an adult with an advanced solid tumor such as melanoma, head and neck, liver or kidney cancer.

CDR3: CASSLAGSEQFF. The CDR3 nucleotides read TGTGCCAGCAGCTTAGCGGGGAGTGAGCAGTTCTTC. The V gene is TRBV11-3, the J gene TRBJ2-1; perhaps TRBD2 as D (5 bases). Germline values: CDR1 SGHNT, CDR2 YENEEA. The CDR3 runs to 12 residues. V lost 1 base and J 9 bases, leaving 7 bases between the germline ends.